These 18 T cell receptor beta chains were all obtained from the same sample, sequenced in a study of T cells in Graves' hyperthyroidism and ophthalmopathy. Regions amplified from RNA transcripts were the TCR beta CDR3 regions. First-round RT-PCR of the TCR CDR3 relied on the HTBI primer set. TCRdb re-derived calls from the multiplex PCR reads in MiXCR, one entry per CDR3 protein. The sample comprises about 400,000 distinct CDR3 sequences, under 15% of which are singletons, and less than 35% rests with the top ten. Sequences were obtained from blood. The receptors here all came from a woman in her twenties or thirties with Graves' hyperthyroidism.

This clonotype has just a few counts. The chain's CDR3 is CASSAPGLAGRWEQYF. CDR3 nucleotide sequence: TGTGCCAGTAGTGCCCCGGGACTAGCGGGACGTTGGGAGCAGTACTTC. The rearrangement joins TRBV19 to TRBJ2-7, with TRBD2 matching 13 bases. V shed 5 bases and J 7 bases; nucleotides not matched to a gene: 11. Germline V gene data show CDR1 as LNHDA and CDR2 as SQIVND (reference sequence). This CDR3 has 16 amino acids.

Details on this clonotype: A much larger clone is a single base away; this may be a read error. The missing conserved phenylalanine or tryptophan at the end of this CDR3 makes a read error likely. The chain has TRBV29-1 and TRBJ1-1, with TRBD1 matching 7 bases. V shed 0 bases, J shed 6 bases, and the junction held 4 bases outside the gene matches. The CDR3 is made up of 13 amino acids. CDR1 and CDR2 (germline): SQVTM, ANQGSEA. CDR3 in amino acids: CSVEEDRDAEAFL. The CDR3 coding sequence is TGCAGCGTTGAAGAAGACAGGGACGCTGAAGCTTTCCTT.

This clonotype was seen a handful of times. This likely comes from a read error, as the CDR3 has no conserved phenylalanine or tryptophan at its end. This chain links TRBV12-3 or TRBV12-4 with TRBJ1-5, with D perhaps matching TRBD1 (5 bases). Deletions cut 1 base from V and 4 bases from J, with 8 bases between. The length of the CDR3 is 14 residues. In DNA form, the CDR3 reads TGTGCCAGCAGTTTAGGGCCAGGGAATCAGCCCCAGCATCTT. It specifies CASSLGPGNQPQHL.

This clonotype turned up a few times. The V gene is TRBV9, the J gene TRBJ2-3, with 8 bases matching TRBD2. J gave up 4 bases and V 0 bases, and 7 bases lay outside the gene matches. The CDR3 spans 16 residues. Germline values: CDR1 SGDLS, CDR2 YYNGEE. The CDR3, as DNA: TGTGCCAGCAGCGTAGGGGCGGGAGGAGTTTCAGATACGCAGTATTTT. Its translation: CASSVGAGGVSDTQYF.

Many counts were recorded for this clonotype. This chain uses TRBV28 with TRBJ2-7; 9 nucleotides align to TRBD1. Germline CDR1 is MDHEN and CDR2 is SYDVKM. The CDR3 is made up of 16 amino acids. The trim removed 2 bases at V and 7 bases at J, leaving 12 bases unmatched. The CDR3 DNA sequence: TGTGCCAGCAGTTTACGAGGACAGGGGTATCAAGGGGAGCAGTACTTC. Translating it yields CASSLRGQGYQGEQYF.

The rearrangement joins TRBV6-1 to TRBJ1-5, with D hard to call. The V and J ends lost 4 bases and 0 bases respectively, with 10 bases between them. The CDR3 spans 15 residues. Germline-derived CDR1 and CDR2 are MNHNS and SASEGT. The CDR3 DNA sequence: TGTGCCAGCAGTGTTGGGAGGCCTAGCAATCAGCCCCAGCATTTT. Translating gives CASSVGRPSNQPQHF.

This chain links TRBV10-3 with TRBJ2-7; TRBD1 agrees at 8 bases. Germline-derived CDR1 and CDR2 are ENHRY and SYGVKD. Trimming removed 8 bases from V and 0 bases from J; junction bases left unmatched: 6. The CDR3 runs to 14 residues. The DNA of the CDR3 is TGTGCCATCGTACCGGGACAGGCCTCCTACGAGCAGTACTTC. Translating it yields CAIVPGQASYEQYF.

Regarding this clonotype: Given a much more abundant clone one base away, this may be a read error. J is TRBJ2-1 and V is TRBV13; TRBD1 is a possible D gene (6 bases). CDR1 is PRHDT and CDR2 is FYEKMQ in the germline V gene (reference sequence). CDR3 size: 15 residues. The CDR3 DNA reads TGCGCCAGCAGCTACACAGGGACCTCCTACGATGAGCAGTTCTTC. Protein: CASSYTGTSYDEQFF.

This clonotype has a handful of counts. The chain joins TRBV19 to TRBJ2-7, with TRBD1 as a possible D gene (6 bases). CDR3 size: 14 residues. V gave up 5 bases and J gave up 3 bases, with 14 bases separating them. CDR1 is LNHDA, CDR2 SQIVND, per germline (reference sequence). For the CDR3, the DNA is TGTGCCAGTAGTGCCAGCGGCAGGGGCTACGAGCAGTACTTC. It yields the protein CASSASGRGYEQYF.

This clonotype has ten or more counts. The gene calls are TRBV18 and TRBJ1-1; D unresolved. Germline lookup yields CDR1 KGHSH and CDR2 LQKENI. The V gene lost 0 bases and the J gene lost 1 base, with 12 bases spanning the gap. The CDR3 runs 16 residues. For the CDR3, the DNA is TGTGCCAGCTCACCACCTAATATAATAAAGAACACTGAAGCTTTCTTT. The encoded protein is CASSPPNIIKNTEAFF.

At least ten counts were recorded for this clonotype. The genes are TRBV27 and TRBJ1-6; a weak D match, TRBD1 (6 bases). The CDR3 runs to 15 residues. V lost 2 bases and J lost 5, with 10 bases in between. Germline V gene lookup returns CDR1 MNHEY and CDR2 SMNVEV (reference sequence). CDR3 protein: CASSLGGLNNSPLHF. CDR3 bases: TGTGCCAGCAGTTTAGGGGGGCTTAATAATTCACCCCTCCACTTT.

CDR3 loop: CSAPRAGEFRTDTQYF. The DNA of the CDR3 is TGCAGTGCTCCTCGAGCAGGGGAGTTTCGCACAGATACGCAGTATTTT. The chain has TRBV20-1 and TRBJ2-3; D is possibly TRBD1 (6 bases). The CDR3 extends over 16 amino acids. Trimming took off 5 bases at V and 1 base at J, with 19 bases between the two ends. The germline gives CDR1 DFQATT, CDR2 SNEGSKA (reference sequence).

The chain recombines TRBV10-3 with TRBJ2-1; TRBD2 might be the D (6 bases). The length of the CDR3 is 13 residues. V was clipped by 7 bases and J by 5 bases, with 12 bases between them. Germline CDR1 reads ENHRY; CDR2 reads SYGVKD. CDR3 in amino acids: CAIKRGIHNEQFF. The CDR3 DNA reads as TGTGCCATCAAACGGGGGATCCACAATGAGCAGTTCTTC.

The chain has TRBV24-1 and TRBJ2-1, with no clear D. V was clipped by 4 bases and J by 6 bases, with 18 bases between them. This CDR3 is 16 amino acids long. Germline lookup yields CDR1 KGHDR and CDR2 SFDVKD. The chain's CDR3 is CATSDARNSGVNEQFF. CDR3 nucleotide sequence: TGTGCCACCAGTGACGCACGGAACTCTGGGGTCAATGAGCAGTTCTTC.

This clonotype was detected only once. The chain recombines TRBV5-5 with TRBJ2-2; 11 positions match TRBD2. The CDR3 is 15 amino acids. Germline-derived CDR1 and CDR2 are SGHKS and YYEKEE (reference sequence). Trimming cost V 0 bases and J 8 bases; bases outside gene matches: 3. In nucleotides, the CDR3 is TGTGCCAGCAGCTTGGGACTAGCGGGACCTGGGGAGCTGTTTTTT. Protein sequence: CASSLGLAGPGELFF.

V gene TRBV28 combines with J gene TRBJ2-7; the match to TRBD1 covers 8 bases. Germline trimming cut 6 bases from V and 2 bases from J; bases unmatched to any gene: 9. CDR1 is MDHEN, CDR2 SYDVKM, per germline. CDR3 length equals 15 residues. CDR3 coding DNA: TGTGCCAGCAGCAAAGATCAGGGGGCGGCCTACGAGCAGTACTTC. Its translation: CASSKDQGAAYEQYF.

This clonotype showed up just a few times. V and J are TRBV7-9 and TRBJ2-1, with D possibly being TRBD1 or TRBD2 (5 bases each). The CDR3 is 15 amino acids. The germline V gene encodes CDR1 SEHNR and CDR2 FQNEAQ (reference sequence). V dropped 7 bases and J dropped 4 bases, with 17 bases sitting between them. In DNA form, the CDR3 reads TGTGCCAGCACCCCGGGACCCCTGGGGTACAATGAGCAGTTCTTC. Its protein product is CASTPGPLGYNEQFF. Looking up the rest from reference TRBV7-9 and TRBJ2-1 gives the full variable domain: DTGVSQNPRHKITKRGQNVTFRCDPISEHNRLYWYRQTLGQGPEFLTYFQNEAQLEKSRLLSDRFSAERPKGSFSTLEIQRTEQGDSAMYLCASTPGPLGYNEQFFGPGTRLTVL.

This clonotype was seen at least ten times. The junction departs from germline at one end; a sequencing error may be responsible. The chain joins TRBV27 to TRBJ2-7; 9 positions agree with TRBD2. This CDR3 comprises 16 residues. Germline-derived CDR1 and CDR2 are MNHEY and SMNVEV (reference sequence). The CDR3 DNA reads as TGTGCCAGCAGGTTATTGGCGGGAGGGCCTCCCTACGAGCAGTACTTC. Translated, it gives CASRLLAGGPPYEQYF.